The 5 T cell receptor beta chains below all came from one sample that was sequenced in a study of CD8+ T cells in alopecia areata. Regarding treatment: oral pan-JAK inhibitor, 5-10 mg twice daily. RNA extraction and reverse transcription yielded cDNA as sequencing template. Method: immunoSEQ multiplex PCR; TCRdb's copy keeps in-frame clones and lacks some. Altogether around 290,000 clones are present, roughly 64% being singletons, with the ten largest covering more than 1.5%. The starting material was CD4+ T cells sorted from blood, obtained at week 24, from a patient treated with tofacitinib. These receptors all stem from a human donor with alopecia areata.

This clone was seen a few times. The genes are TRBV29-1 and TRBJ1-1; 10 bases are shared with TRBD1. Trimming took 7 bases from V and 5 from J; bases not matched to a gene: 10. The CDR3 consists of 14 residues. Germline assignment: CDR1 SQVTM and CDR2 ANQGSEA. DNA of the CDR3: TGCAGCGCCATCCCCGGGACAGGGGTAACTGAAGCTTTCTTT. Amino acids: CSAIPGTGVTEAFF.

The V call is TRBV5-1, the J call TRBJ2-1; maybe TRBD1 (5 bases). Germline CDR1 reads SGHRS; CDR2 reads YFSETQ. The CDR3 covers 14 residues. Trimming took 1 base from V and 3 from J, leaving 8 bases between them. DNA of the CDR3: TGCGCCAGCAGCTTGAGGACATTCTACAATGAGCAGTTCTTC. Its protein product is CASSLRTFYNEQFF.

In this sample, this clone turned up a few times. Additional DNA sequences in this sample encode the identical CDR3. The CDR3 is CASSMGETQYF. In DNA, the CDR3 is TGTGCCAGTAGTATGGGCGAGACCCAGTACTTC. V gene TRBV19 combines with J gene TRBJ2-5; no clear D. The CDR3 loop spans 11 amino acids. The V end lost 3 bases, the J end lost 5 bases, and 4 bases lay between the germline ends. Germline values: CDR1 LNHDA, CDR2 SQIVND (reference sequence). The full variable domain, in which reference TRBV19 and TRBJ2-5 provide the parts outside the CDR3, is DGGITQSPKYLFRKEGQNVTLSCEQNLNHDAMYWYRQDPGQGLRLIYYSQIVNDFQKGDIAEGYSVSREKKESFPLTVTSAQKNPTAFYLCASSMGETQYFGPGTRLLVL.

This chain uses TRBV29-1 with TRBJ2-7; D perhaps matches TRBD2 (5 bases). V dropped 5 bases and J dropped 3 bases, with 11 bases sitting between them. This CDR3 comprises 12 residues. CDR1 and CDR2 (germline): SQVTM, ANQGSEA. The CDR3 loop is CSVSGILYEQYF. The CDR3, as DNA: TGCAGCGTTTCCGGGATCCTCTACGAGCAGTACTTC.

This clone was seen once. The rearrangement joins TRBV5-6 to TRBJ2-5, with D perhaps matching TRBD1 (6 bases). V lost 0 bases to trimming and J lost 4 bases, with 16 bases between them. Germline CDR1 is SGHDT and CDR2 is YYEEEE. The CDR3 spans 16 residues. This CDR3 is CASSLGIQGYGETQYF. CDR3 in DNA: TGTGCCAGCAGCTTGGGGATACAGGGATACGGAGAGACCCAGTACTTC.